This TCR beta chain was retrieved from a study of CD8 T cells in ankylosing spondylitis. MiXCR, applied by TCRdb to the 5' RACE reads, yields one record per CDR3 protein. The sample consists of about 240,000 distinct CDR3 sequences, over 8.5% of them appearing once. This CDR3 is built from 17 residues. V lost 8 bases, J lost 6 bases, and 13 bases stayed unmatched. CDR1 is ENHRY and CDR2 is SYGVKD in the germline V gene. The clonotype comes from a male donor with ankylosing spondylitis or in good health (not recorded which). This chain uses TRBV10-3 with TRBJ2-3; the match to TRBD2 covers 14 bases. Source material: blood, either unsorted or a sorted T cell fraction (not recorded which). CDR3 coding DNA: TGTGCCATCGCCACTTCTGGGACTAGCGGGAGCCGGGATACGCAGTATTTT. Translating it yields CAIATSGTSGSRDTQYF.